The 10 T cell receptor beta chains below come from one sample, sequenced in a study of Tregs in tolerant kidney transplant recipients. Measured with immunoSEQ multiplex PCR; TCRdb has only the in-frame clones, and not every one. The sample records tens of thousands of clones, roughly 92% being singletons. What was sequenced was CD8+ T cells from blood. These receptors all stem from a human donor in good health.

This clone appeared a single time. The V and J genes are TRBV27 and TRBJ2-7; 8 bases are shared with TRBD1. The J segment lost 0 bases and the V segment lost 9 bases, leaving 7 bases of the junction unmatched. The germline V gene encodes CDR1 MNHEY and CDR2 SMNVEV (reference sequence). CDR3 length: 14 residues. CDR3 in amino acids: CARGQAKRSYEQYF. Here the CDR3 DNA reads TGTGCCAGGGGACAGGCCAAACGCTCCTACGAGCAGTACTTC.

The chain recombines TRBV5-6 with TRBJ1-5; the match to TRBD1 covers 10 bases. With V trimmed by 4 bases and J by 3 bases, 4 bases remained unmatched. Germline assignment: CDR1 SGHDT and CDR2 YYEEEE. The CDR3 contains 15 residues. CDR3 in DNA: TGTGCCAGCAGCGACGGGACAGGGGTCAATCAGCCCCAGCATTTT. Protein product: CASSDGTGVNQPQHF.

V usage is TRBV5-1 and J usage is TRBJ1-1; D uncertain. CDR1 and CDR2 from the germline V gene are SGHRS and YFSETQ. Trimming left V 3 bases short and J 0 bases short, with 3 bases between. The CDR3 length is 12 residues. CDR3 in amino acids: CASSYMNTEAFF. The CDR3 nucleotides are TGCGCCAGCAGCTACATGAACACTGAAGCTTTCTTT. Full variable domain (remainder filled in from reference TRBV5-1 and TRBJ1-1): KAGVTQTPRYLIKTRGQQVTLSCSPISGHRSVSWYQQTPGQGLQFLFEYFSETQRNKGNFPGRFSGRQFSNSRSEMNVSTLELGDSALYLCASSYMNTEAFFGQGTRLTVV.

The V gene is TRBV6-5, the J gene TRBJ1-3; D might be TRBD1 (5 bases). V was clipped by 2 bases and J by 0 bases, with 5 bases between them. Looked up from germline, CDR1 is MNHEY and CDR2 is SVGAGI. The CDR3 covers 14 residues. The CDR3 DNA reads as TGTGCCAGCAGTTACGGGGGCTCTGGAAACACCATATATTTT. Translation gives CASSYGGSGNTIYF.

V usage is TRBV6-6 and J usage is TRBJ1-2; possible D gene TRBD1, 6 bases. The germline gives CDR1 MNHNY, CDR2 SVGAGI (reference sequence). Trimming removed 7 bases at V and 7 bases at J, with 16 bases between. CDR3 size: 13 residues. CDR3 protein: CASTDVWGAGYTF. The CDR3 bases are TGTGCCAGCACCGACGTTTGGGGGGCTGGCTACACCTTC.

The chain uses TRBV2 and TRBJ2-3; possible D gene TRBD1, 6 bases. The CDR3 extends over 15 amino acids. Looked up from germline, CDR1 is SNHLY and CDR2 is FYNNEI. Trimming took 0 bases from V and 4 from J, leaving 11 bases between them. The chain's CDR3 is CASSEADSRADTQYF. As DNA, the CDR3 is TGTGCCAGCAGTGAAGCGGACAGCAGAGCAGATACGCAGTATTTT.

CDR3 loop: CASSRQGDTQYF. As DNA, the CDR3 is TGTGCCAGCAGCAGACAGGGGGATACGCAGTATTTT. V and J are TRBV7-9 and TRBJ2-3; the match to TRBD1 covers 8 bases. This CDR3 spans 12 amino acids. Germline V gives CDR1 SEHNR, CDR2 FQNEAQ (reference sequence). The V gene end was trimmed by 5 bases and the J gene end by 6 bases; junction bases not matched to a gene: 1.

This chain joins TRBV9 and TRBJ2-2; 11 bases agree with TRBD1. The CDR3 is 18 residues long. V gave up 4 bases and J gave up 5 bases; unmatched junction bases: 13. Germline CDR1 and CDR2: SGDLS and YYNGEE. CDR3 DNA sequence: TGTGCCAGCAGCCAATTCGCTTGGACAGGGGGCCAAACCGGGGAGCTGTTTTTT. Translated, it gives CASSQFAWTGGQTGELFF. The full variable domain, its missing parts supplied by reference TRBV9 and TRBJ2-2, is DSGVTQTPKHLITATGQRVTLRCSPRSGDLSVYWYQQSLDQGLQFLIQYYNGEERAKGNILERFSAQQFPDLHSELNLSSLELGDSALYFCASSQFAWTGGQTGELFFGEGSRLTVL.

The rearrangement joins TRBV27 to TRBJ2-1; D not resolved. There are 14 residues in the CDR3. CDR1 and CDR2 (germline): MNHEY, SMNVEV (reference sequence). Trimming removed 3 bases at V and 0 bases at J, with 6 bases between. CDR3 in amino acids: CASSLGSSYNEQFF. CDR3 nucleotides: TGTGCCAGCAGTTTGGGCAGCTCCTACAATGAGCAGTTCTTC.

This chain links TRBV4-1 with TRBJ2-7; 9 bases map to TRBD2. V lost 3 bases, J lost 3 bases, and 9 bases stayed unmatched. The germline V gene has CDR1 MGHRA and CDR2 YSYEKL. The CDR3 runs to 16 residues. The CDR3 DNA sequence: TGCGCCAGCAGCCATTCACTAGCGGGCTACTACTACGAGCAGTACTTC. This gives the protein CASSHSLAGYYYEQYF.